This T cell receptor beta chain was identified during a study of T cell clones after liver transplantation. Study-wide context: Liver transplant recipients had immunosuppression withdrawal attempted within 2 years.

TCRdb keeps only in-frame clones here, not all; method: immunoSEQ multiplex PCR. Among under 150,000 clones listed, over 75% were seen once. CD3+CD4+ and CD3+CD8+ cells were FACS-sorted from thawed unstimulated PBMCs. The CDR3 covers 16 residues. V shed 5 bases and J shed 0 bases, with 16 bases lying between them. Germline CDR1 and CDR2: SGHVS and FQNEAQ. The V call is TRBV7-8, the J call TRBJ1-1, with D possibly TRBD1 on 6 matching bases. The sequence was obtained from a human patient who received a liver transplant. The graft donor may have contributed some T cells. The sample in question was CD4+ T cells from blood, obtained 12 months after liver transplant. The CDR3 nucleotides read TGTGCCAGCAGCCAACCAAAGGGACAAATGAACACTGAAGCTTTCTTT. Encoded protein: CASSQPKGQMNTEAFF.